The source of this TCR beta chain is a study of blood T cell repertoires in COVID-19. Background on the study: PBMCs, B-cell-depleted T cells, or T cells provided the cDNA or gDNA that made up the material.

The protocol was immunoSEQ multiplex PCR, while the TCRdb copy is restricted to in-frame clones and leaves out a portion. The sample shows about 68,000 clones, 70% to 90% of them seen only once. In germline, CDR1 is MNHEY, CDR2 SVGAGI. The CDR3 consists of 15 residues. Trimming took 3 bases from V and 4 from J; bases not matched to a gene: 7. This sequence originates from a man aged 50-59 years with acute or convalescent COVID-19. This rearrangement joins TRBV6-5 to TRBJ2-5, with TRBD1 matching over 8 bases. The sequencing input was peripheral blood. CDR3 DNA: TGTGCCAGCAGTTATCTTACAGGGGGAGGAGAGACCCAGTACTTC. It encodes CASSYLTGGGETQYF.